This T cell receptor beta chain was found in a study of blood T cell repertoires in COVID-19. Study-level information: The United States, Italy and Spain provided the acute and convalescent COVID-19 samples. PBMCs, B-cell-depleted T cells, or T cells were the source of the cDNA or gDNA that made up the material.

Source study methods: By means of reference gene primer amplification, nucleated cell counts were estimated. Profiled with immunoSEQ multiplex PCR; TCRdb holds only in-frame clones, not every one. The DNA gave D and trimming, while V, J and clone size come from that table. The repertoire consists of approximately 21,000 clones, with approximately 92% occurring once and the leading ten covering under 20%. This clone was detected once. The CDR3 totals 15 residues. Trimming pared 0 bases from V and 3 bases from J, leaving 14 bases between. In germline, CDR1 is GTSNPN, CDR2 SVGIG (reference sequence). The material sequenced was peripheral blood. The V and J genes are TRBV30 and TRBJ1-2; weak D call: TRBD1 (5 bases). The source is a human donor in a cohort sampled during active COVID-19. CDR3 sequence reads: CAWSVAQGGYYGYTF. The CDR3 DNA is TGTGCCTGGAGTGTAGCCCAGGGCGGTTACTATGGCTACACCTTC.